This record concerns one T cell receptor (beta chain) sequence. No cognate antigen has been identified for it. The data belong to a study of monozygotic twins with inflammatory bowel disease (dated by TCRdb to between 2019 and 2020). Turning to the overall study: The full study comprised 28 monozygotic twin pairs: nine German pairs (four IBD-concordant, five IBD-discordant) and 19 IBD-discordant Danish pairs. Each individual had, on average, about 151 000 unique TCRalpha sequences and 181 000 unique TCRbeta sequences available for analysis. Disease-associated traits were sought mainly through comparisons between IBD patients and their genetically identical healthy co-twins within discordant pairs.

Here is what the overall study found, with its caveats: No difference in repertoire similarity was observed between concordant and discordant twins, possibly owing to limited statistical power. Measured by the inverse Simpson index, TCRbeta repertoire diversity was lower in IBD patients than in their healthy co-twins. The analysis was unable to tell apart different T cell subtypes. Because patients were on differing immunosuppressive treatments, the repertoires may have picked up extra background noise and inter-individual variability. IBD patients shared fewer clonotypes with other individuals than healthy twins did, most markedly in patients showing signs of disease activity. The results gave no support for a single strong signal or clonotype linked to IBD.

The library was built by means of 5' RACE. The input for every TCR library was 3,500 to 4,000 ng of total RNA. cDNA was synthesized with SMARTScribe reverse transcriptase in eight separate reactions per sample. During cDNA synthesis, template switching introduced unique molecular identifiers that contained a 6-nucleotide sample barcode. TCRalpha and TCRbeta cDNA was amplified in two nested PCRs of roughly 17 and 9 cycles, and bead purification was carried out after each PCR. Before amplification, the cDNA was treated with uracil DNA-glycosylase and purified using the QIAquick PCR purification kit. The second PCR added Illumina TruSeq-compatible adapters along with sample-specific barcodes. TapeStation and Qubit were used to check library quality and concentration, and 5 ng of each library went into the pool. The pooled libraries were sequenced with 2 x 100 bp reads and custom sequencing primers on an Illumina HiSeq2500 single-index Rapid Run. Concerning the study's data processing: PCR and sequencing errors were corrected by UMI-based consensus assembly using MiGEC version 1.2.6. MiXCR version 2.1.1 was used for V(D)J alignment, clonotype assembly and CDR3 extraction. To normalise gene usage, clonotype sharing and MAIT/NKT TCR abundance, the top 1000, 10 000 and 20 000 clonotypes in each sample were analysed. Diversity was computed as the inverse Simpson index with the vegan R package after downsampling to 27 000 UMIs. Statistical testing used paired Mann-Whitney U tests on the discordant twin pairs and applied Benjamini-Hochberg correction for multiple testing. Each entry corresponds to one CDR3 protein sequence from reads that TCRdb reprocessed, and DNA is not given. TCRdb, not the original authors, processed these V and J calls. The sample's table covers over 130,000 distinct CDR3 sequences. 2.4% of the sample is held by the ten biggest clonotypes.

From each donor, a 2.5 ml peripheral blood sample was drawn into PAXgene tubes and stored at -80 degrees C. Without any T cell sorting, total RNA was extracted from whole blood using the PAXgene blood miRNA kit on an automated QIAcube. Peripheral blood from monozygotic twin pairs concordant or discordant for inflammatory bowel disease was subjected to deep TCRalpha and TCRbeta repertoire profiling with unique molecular barcoding. Smoking habits were recorded for all twin pairs, with individuals classified as current, former or never smokers. Source material: blood. The receptor comes from a human donor with ulcerative colitis or Crohn's disease, or a healthy co-twin of an affected twin (not recorded which).

The CDR3 sequence is CASSLGIAGISYNEQFF. The chain is assembled from TRBV7-9 and TRBJ2-1; with no DNA, the TCRdb D assignment of TRBD2 cannot be verified. The germline V gene (reference sequence) gives CDR1 as SEHNR and CDR2 as FQNEAQ. There are 17 amino acids in the CDR3, from cysteine to phenylalanine inclusive. The coding DNA is unavailable. This CDR3, with the reference TRBV7-9 and TRBJ2-1 proteins standing in past its ends, gives the full variable domain DTGVSQNPRHKITKRGQNVTFRCDPISEHNRLYWYRQTLGQGPEFLTYFQNEAQLEKSRLLSDRFSAERPKGSFSTLEIQRTEQGDSAMYLCASSLGIAGISYNEQFFGPGTRLTVL.